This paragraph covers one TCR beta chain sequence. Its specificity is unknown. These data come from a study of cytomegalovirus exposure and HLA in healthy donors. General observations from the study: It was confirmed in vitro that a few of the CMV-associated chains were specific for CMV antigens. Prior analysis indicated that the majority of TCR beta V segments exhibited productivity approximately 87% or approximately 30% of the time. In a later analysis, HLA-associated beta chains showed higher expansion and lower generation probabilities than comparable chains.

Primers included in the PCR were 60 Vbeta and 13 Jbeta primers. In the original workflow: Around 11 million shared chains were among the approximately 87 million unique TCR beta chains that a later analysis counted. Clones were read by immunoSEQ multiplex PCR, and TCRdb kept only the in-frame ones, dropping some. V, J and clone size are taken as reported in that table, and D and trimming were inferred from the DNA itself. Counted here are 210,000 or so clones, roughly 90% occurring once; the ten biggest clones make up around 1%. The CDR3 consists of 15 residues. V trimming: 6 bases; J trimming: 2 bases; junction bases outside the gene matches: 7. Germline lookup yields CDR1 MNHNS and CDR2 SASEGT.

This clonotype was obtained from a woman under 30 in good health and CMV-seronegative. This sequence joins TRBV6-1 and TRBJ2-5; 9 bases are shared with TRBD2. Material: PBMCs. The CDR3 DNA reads TGTGCCAGCAGGTGGCTAGCGGGGAATCAAGAGACCCAGTACTTC. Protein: CASRWLAGNQETQYF.